Reported below is one T cell receptor beta chain. The antigen remains undetermined. The data originate from a study of vaccination and CD4 T cells after COVID-19. Study conclusions and caveats: Investigators enrolled relatively few convalescent patients and included no early post-infection timepoints.

With the Oncomine TCR Beta short-read assay, DNA from cultured CD4+ T cells was sequenced. TCRdb re-called the PCR reads with MiXCR, one entry per CDR3 protein. Of roughly 15,000 distinct CDR3 sequences in the sample, roughly 50% were seen once. Indicated time point: late sampling 161 to 241 days after vaccination in three convalescent patients. Treatment in this sample: roughly ten-day PBMC culture with coronavirus spike peptide pools or control peptides (ViraFEST assay). The sequences come from CD4+ T cells from blood, cultured in vitro, collected about 7 months after SARS-CoV-2 vaccination. The sequence derives from a human donor who had recovered from COVID-19.

The CDR3 sequence is CASSELRGAQNTEAFF. CDR3 bases: TGTGCCAGCAGTGAACTCAGGGGGGCACAGAACACTGAAGCTTTCTTT. The chain links TRBV2 to TRBJ1-1, with 7 bases fitting TRBD1. This CDR3 region has 16 residues. V lost 2 bases to trimming and J lost 1 base; unmatched junction nucleotides: 7. Germline V CDR1 and CDR2: SNHLY, FYNNEI.